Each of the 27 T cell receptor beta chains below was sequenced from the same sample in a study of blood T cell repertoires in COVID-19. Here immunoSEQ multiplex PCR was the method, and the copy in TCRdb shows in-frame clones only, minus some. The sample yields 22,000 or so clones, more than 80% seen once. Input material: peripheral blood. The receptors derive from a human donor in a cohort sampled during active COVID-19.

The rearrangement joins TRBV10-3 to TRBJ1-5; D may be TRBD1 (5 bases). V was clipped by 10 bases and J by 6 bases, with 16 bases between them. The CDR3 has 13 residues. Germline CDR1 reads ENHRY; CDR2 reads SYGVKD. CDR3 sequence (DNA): TGTGCCACGGCTGGGGGGGAAGGTCAGCCCCAGCATTTT. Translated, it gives CATAGGEGQPQHF.

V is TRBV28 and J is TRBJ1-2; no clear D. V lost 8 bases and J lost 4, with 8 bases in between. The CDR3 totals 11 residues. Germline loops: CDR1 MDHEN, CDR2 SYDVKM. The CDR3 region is CASGQFYGYTF. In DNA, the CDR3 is TGTGCCAGCGGTCAGTTCTATGGCTACACCTTC.

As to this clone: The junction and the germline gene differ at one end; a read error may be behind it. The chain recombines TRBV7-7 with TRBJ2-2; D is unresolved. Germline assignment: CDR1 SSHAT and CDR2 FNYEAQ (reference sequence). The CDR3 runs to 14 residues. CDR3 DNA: TGTGCTAGCAAACCGTCAGGGAACACCGGGGAGCTGTTTTTT. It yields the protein CASKPSGNTGELFF.

The CDR3: CASSQDLSGGWNTEAFF. The DNA of the CDR3 is TGCGCCAGCAGCCAAGATTTAAGCGGGGGCTGGAACACTGAAGCTTTCTTT. This chain connects TRBV4-1 to TRBJ1-1; TRBD1 might be the D (6 bases). Deletions cut 0 bases from V and 1 base from J, with 15 bases between. The CDR3 sequence is 17 residues long. Germline V gene sequence: CDR1 MGHRA, CDR2 YSYEKL.

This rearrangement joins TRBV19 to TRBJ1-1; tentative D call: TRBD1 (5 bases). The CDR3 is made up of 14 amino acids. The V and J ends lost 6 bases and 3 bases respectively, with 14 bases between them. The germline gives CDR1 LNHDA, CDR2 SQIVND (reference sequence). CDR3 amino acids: CASSPLPRDTEAFF. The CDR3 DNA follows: TGTGCCAGTAGCCCTCTCCCCAGGGACACTGAAGCTTTCTTT.

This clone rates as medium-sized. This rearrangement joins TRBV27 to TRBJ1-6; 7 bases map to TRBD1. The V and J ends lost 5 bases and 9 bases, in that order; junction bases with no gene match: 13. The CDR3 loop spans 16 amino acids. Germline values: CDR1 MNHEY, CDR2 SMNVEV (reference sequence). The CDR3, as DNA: TGTGCCAGCAGTCGATTAGACAGGGCGTCGGCTTCACCCCTCCACTTT. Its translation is CASSRLDRASASPLHF.

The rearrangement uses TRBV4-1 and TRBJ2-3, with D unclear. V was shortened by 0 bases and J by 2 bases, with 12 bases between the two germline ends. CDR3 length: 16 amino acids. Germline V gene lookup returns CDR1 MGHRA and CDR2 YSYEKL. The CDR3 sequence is CASSQDVGRITDTQYF. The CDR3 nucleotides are TGCGCCAGCAGCCAAGATGTTGGCAGGATCACAGATACGCAGTATTTT.

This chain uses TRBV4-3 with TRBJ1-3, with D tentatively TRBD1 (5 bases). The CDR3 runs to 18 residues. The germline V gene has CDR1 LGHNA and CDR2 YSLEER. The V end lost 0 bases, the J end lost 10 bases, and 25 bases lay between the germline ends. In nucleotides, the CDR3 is TGCGCCAGCAGCCAAGATCAATCAACCCGGCAGGGAAGGGGTACCATATATTTT. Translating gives CASSQDQSTRQGRGTIYF.

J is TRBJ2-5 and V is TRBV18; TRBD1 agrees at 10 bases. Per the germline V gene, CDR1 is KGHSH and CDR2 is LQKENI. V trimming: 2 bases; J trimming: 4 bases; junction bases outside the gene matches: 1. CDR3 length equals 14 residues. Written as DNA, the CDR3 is TGTGCCAGCTCACCAGGGACAGGGGTAGAGACCCAGTACTTC. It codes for CASSPGTGVETQYF.

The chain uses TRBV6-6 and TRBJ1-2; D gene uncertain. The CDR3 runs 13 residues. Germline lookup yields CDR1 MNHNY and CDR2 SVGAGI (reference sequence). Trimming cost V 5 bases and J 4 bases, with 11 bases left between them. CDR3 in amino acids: CASSVDGLYGYTF. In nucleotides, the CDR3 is TGTGCCAGCAGTGTCGACGGACTCTATGGCTACACCTTC.

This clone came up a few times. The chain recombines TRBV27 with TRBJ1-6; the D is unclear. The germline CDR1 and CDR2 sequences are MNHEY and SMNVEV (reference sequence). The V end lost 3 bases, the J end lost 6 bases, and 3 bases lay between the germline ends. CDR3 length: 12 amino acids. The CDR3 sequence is CASSFVNSPLHF. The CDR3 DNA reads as TGTGCCAGCAGTTTCGTTAATTCACCCCTCCACTTT.

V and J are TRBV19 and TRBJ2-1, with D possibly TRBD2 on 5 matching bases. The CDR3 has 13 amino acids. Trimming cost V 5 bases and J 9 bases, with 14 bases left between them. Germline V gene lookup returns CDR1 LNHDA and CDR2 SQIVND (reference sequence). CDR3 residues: CASSPAPRGEQFF. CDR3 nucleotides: TGTGCCAGTAGTCCTGCCCCCCGGGGTGAGCAGTTCTTC.

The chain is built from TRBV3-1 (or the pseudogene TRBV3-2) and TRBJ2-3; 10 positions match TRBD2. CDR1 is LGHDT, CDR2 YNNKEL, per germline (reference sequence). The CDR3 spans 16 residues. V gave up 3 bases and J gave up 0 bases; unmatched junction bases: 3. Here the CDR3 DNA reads TGTGCCAGCAGCCAGCCACTAGCGGGAAGCACAGATACGCAGTATTTT. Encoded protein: CASSQPLAGSTDTQYF.

CDR3 region: CASSQGGSGYTF. CDR3 nucleotides: TGTGCCAGCAGCCAAGGGGGCTCTGGCTACACCTTC. The chain couples TRBV6-2 or TRBV6-3 to TRBJ1-2; 7 bases fit TRBD1. With 6 bases clipped from V and 7 bases from J, the junction kept 5 bases outside the gene matches. The CDR3 runs to 12 residues. CDR1 and CDR2 from the germline V gene are MNHEY and SVGEGT.

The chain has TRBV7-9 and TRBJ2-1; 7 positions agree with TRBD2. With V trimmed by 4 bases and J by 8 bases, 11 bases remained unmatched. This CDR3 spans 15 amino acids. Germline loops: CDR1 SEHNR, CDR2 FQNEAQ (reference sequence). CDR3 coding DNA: TGTGCCAGCAGCTCTCCAGCCGGGGGGATCGATGAGCAGTTCTTC. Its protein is CASSSPAGGIDEQFF.

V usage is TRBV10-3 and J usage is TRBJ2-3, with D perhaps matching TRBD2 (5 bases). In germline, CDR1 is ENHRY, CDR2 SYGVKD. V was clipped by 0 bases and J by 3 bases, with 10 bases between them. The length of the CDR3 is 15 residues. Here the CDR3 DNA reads TGTGCCATCAGTGAGTCCGGGGTAAATACAGATACGCAGTATTTT. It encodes CAISESGVNTDTQYF.

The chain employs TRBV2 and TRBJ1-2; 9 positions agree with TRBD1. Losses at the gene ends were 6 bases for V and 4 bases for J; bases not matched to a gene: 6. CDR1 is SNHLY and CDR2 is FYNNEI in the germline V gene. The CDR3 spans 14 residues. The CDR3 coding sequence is TGTGCCAGCAGGGCGGGACAGGGAGCCTATGGCTACACCTTC. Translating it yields CASRAGQGAYGYTF.

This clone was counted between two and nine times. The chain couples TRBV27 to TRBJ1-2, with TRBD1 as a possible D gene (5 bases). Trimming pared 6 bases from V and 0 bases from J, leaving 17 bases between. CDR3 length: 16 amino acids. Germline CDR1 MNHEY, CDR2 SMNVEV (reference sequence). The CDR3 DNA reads TGTGCCAGCAGGACCCTAGACGGGGGAGCTAACTATGGCTACACCTTC. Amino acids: CASRTLDGGANYGYTF.

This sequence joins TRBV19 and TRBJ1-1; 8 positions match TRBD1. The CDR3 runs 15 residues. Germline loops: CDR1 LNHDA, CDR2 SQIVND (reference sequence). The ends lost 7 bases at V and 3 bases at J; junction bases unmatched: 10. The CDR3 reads CASMANRGSYTEAFF. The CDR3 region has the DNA TGTGCCAGTATGGCGAACAGGGGGTCGTACACTGAAGCTTTCTTT. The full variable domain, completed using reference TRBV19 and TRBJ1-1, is DGGITQSPKYLFRKEGQNVTLSCEQNLNHDAMYWYRQDPGQGLRLIYYSQIVNDFQKGDIAEGYSVSREKKESFPLTVTSAQKNPTAFYLCASMANRGSYTEAFFGQGTRLTVV.

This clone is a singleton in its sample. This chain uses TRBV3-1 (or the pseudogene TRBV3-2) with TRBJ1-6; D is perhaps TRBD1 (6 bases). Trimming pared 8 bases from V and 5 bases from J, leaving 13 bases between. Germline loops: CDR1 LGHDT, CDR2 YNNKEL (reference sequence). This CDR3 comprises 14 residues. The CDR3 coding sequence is TGTGCCAGCGGCACAGGGTCTGATAATTCACCCCTCCACTTT. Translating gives CASGTGSDNSPLHF.

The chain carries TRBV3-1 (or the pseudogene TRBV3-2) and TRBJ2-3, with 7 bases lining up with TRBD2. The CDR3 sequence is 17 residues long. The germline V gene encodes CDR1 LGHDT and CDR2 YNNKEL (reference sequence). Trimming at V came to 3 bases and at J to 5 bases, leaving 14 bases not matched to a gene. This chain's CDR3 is CASSQTSTVSVGDTQYF. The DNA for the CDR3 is TGTGCCAGCAGCCAGACTAGCACGGTCTCGGTTGGAGATACGCAGTATTTT.

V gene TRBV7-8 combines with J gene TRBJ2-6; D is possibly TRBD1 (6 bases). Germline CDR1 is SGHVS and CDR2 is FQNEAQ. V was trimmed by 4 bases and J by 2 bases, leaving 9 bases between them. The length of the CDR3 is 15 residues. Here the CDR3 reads CASSSQGAGANVLTF. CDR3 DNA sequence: TGTGCCAGCAGCTCACAGGGTGCTGGGGCCAACGTCCTGACTTTC.

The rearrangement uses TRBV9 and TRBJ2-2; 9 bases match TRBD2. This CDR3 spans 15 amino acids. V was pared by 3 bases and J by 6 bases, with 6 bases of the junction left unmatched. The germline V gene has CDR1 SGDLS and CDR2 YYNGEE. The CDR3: CASSGLAGRAGELFF. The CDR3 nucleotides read TGTGCCAGCAGCGGGCTAGCGGGACGGGCCGGGGAGCTGTTTTTT.

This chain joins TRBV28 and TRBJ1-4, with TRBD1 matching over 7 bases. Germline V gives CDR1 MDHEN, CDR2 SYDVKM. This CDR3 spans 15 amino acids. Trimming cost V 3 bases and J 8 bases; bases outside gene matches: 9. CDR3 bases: TGTGCCAGCAGTTTCTTAGGGGGCGCGGGGGAAAAACTGTTTTTT. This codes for CASSFLGGAGEKLFF.

In DNA form, the CDR3 reads TGTGCCAGCAGGGGACACTGGGCGGGGGAAAATGAGCAGTTCTTC. It encodes CASRGHWAGENEQFF. The chain carries TRBV7-2 and TRBJ2-1; a weak D match, TRBD2 (7 bases). V lost 6 bases and J 7 bases, leaving 19 bases between the germline ends. The CDR3 consists of 15 residues. CDR1 and CDR2 from the germline V gene are SGHTA and FQGNSA.

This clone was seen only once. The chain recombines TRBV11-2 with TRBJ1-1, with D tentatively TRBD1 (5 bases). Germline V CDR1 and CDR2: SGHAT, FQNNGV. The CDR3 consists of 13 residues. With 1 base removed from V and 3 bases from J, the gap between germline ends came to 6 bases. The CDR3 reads CASSLVRDTEAFF. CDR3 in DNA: TGTGCCAGCAGCTTAGTCAGGGACACTGAAGCTTTCTTT.

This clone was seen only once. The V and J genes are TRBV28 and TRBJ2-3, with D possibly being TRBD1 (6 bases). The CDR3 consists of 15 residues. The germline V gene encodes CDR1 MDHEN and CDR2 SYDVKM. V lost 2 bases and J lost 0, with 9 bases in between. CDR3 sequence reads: CASSLNTGSTDTQYF. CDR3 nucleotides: TGTGCCAGCAGTTTAAACACAGGGAGCACAGATACGCAGTATTTT.